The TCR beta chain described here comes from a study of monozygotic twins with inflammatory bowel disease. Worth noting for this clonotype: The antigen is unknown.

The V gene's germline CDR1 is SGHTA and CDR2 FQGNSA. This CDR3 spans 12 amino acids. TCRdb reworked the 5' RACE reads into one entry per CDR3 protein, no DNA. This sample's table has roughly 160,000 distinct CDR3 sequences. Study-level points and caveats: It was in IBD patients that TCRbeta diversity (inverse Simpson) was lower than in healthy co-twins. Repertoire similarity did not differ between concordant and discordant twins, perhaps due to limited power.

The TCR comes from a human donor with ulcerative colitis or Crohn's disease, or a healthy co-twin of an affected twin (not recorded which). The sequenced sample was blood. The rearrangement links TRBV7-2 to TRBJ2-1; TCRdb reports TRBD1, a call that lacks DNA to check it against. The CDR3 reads CASSYRGGEQFF.